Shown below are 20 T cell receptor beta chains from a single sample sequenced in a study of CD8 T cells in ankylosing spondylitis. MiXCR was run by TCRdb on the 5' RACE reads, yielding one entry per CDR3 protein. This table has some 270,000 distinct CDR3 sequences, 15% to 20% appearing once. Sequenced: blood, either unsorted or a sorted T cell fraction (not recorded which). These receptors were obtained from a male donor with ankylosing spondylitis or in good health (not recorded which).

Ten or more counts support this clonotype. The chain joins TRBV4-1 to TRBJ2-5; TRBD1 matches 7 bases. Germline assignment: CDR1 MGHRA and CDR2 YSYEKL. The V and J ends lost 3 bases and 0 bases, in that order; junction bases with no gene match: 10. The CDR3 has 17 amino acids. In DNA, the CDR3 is TGCGCCAGCAGCCACTTTAGGACAGGACGGGACCAAGAGACCCAGTACTTC. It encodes CASSHFRTGRDQETQYF.

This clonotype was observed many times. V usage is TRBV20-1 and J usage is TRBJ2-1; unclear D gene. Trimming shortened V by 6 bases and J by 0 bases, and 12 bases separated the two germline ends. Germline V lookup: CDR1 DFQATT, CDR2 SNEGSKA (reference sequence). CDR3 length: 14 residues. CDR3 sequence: CSAHDQSSYNEQFF. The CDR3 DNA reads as TGCAGTGCCCATGACCAGAGCTCCTACAATGAGCAGTTCTTC.

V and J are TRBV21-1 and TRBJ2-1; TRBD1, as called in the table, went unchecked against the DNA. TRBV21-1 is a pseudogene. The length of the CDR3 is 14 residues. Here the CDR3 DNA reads TGTGCCAGCAGCAAAAGCAGGGATTGCGATGAGCAGTTCTTC. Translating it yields CASSKSRDCDEQFF.

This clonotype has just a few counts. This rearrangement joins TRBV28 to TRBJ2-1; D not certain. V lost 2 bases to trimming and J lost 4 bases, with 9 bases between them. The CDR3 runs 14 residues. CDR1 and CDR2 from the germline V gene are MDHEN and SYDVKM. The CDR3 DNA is TGTGCCAGCAGTTTACAGGTCGAATACAATGAGCAGTTCTTC. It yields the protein CASSLQVEYNEQFF.

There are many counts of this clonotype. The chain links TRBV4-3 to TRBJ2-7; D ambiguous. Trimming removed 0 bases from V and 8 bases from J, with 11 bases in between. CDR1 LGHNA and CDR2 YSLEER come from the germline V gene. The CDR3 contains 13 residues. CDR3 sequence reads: CASSQDPQAQQYF. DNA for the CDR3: TGCGCCAGCAGCCAAGATCCCCAGGCTCAGCAGTACTTC.

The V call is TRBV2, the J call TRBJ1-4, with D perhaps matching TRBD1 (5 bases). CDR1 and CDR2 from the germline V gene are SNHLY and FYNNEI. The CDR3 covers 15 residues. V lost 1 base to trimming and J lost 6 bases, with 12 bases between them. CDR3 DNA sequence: TGTGCCAGCAGTGAAGGTTCGAGCAGGGATGAAAAACTGTTTTTT. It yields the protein CASSEGSSRDEKLFF.

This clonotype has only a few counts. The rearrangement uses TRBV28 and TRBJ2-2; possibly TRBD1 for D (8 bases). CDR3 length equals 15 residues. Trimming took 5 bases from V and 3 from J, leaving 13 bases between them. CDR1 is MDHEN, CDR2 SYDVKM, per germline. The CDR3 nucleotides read TGTGCCAGCAGTCACAGGGGGAGGGACACCGGGGAGCTGTTTTTT. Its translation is CASSHRGRDTGELFF.

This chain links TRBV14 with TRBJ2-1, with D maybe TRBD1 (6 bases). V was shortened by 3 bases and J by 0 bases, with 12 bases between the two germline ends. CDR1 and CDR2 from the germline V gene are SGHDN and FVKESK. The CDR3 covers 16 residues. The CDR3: CASSQTGFRSYNEQFF. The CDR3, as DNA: TGTGCCAGCAGCCAGACAGGATTTCGCTCCTACAATGAGCAGTTCTTC.

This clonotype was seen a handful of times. In DNA, the CDR3 is TGTGCCAGCAGCCAAGATCTAAGCGGGAGTATCTACGAGCAGTACTTC. Its protein product is CASSQDLSGSIYEQYF. This chain uses TRBV4-2 with TRBJ2-7; TRBD2 matches 8 bases. The CDR3 covers 16 residues. Germline CDR1 is LGHNA and CDR2 is YNFKEQ. J was trimmed by 3 bases and V by 0 bases; bases with no gene match: 7.

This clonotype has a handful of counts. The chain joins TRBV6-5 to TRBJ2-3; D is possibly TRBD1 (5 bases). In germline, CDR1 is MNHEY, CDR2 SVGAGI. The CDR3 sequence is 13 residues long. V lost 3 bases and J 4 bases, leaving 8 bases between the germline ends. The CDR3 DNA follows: TGTGCCAGCAGTTATCAGACAGCAGATACGCAGTATTTT. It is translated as CASSYQTADTQYF.

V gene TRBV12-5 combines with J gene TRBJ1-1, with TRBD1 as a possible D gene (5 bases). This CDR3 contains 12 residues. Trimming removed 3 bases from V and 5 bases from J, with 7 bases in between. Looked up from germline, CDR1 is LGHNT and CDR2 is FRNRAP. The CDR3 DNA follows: TGTGCTAGTGGTTTTAAGGGGACTGAAGCTTTCTTT. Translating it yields CASGFKGTEAFF.

The chain's CDR3 is CASSRDSTQETQYF. The CDR3 DNA reads as TGTGCCAGCAGCCGGGACAGCACTCAAGAGACCCAGTACTTC. This sequence joins TRBV7-8 and TRBJ2-5, with TRBD1 matching 7 bases. Germline lookup yields CDR1 SGHVS and CDR2 FQNEAQ. The ends lost 5 bases at V and 2 bases at J; junction bases unmatched: 5. The CDR3 spans 14 residues.

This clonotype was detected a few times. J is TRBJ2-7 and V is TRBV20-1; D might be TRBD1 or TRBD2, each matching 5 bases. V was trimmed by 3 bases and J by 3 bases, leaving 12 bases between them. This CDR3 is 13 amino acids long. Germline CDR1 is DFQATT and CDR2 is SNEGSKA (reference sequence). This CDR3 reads CSARGDLGYEQYF. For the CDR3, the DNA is TGCAGTGCTAGGGGGGACCTCGGCTACGAGCAGTACTTC.

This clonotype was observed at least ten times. The DNA of the CDR3 is TGCAGCGTTGAAGGTTGGCTAGCGGGAGGCTCTTACAATGAGCAGTTCTTC. Translation: CSVEGWLAGGSYNEQFF. The chain carries TRBV29-1 and TRBJ2-1, with TRBD2 identical over 11 bases. Germline CDR1 SQVTM, CDR2 ANQGSEA. The CDR3 is 17 amino acids. V lost 1 base, J lost 4 bases, and 9 bases stayed unmatched.

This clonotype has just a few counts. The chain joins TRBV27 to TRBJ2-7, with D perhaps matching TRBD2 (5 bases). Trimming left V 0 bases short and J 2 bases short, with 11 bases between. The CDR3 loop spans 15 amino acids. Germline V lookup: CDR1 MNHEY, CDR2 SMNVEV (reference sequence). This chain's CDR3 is CASSLSSGLPYEQYF. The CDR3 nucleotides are TGTGCCAGCAGTTTATCATCAGGACTCCCCTACGAGCAGTACTTC.

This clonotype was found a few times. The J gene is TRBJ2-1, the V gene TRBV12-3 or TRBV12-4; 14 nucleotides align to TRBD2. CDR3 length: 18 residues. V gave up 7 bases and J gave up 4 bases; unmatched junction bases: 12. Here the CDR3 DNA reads TGTGCCAGCACCCCCAACGTGGGACTAGCGGGAGCTTACAATGAGCAGTTCTTC. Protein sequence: CASTPNVGLAGAYNEQFF.

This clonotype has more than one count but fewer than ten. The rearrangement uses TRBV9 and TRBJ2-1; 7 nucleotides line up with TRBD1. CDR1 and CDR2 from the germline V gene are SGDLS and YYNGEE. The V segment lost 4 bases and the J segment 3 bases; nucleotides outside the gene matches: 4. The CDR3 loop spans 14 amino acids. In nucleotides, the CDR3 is TGTGCCAGCAGCCCGGGACAGAGCTACAATGAGCAGTTCTTC. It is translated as CASSPGQSYNEQFF.

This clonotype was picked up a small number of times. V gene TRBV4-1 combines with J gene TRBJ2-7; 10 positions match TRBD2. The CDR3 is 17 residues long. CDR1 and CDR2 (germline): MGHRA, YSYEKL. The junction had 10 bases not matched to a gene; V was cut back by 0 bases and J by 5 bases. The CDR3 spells CASSQEGAASGSHEQYF. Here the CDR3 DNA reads TGCGCCAGCAGCCAAGAAGGTGCCGCTAGCGGGAGCCACGAGCAGTACTTC.

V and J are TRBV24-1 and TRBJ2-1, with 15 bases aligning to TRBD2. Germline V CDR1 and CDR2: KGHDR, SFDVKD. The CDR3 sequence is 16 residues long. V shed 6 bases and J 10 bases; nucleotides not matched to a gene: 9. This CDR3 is CATSSRTSGRAGEQFF. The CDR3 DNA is TGTGCCACCAGTTCGCGGACTAGCGGGAGGGCCGGCGAGCAGTTCTTC.

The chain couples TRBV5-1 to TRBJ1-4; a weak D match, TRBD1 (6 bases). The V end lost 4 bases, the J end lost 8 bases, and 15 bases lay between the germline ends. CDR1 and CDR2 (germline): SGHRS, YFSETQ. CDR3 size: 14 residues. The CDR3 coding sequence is TGCGCCAGCAGCGCGGACAGACTGGAGGAAAAACTGTTTTTT. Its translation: CASSADRLEEKLFF.